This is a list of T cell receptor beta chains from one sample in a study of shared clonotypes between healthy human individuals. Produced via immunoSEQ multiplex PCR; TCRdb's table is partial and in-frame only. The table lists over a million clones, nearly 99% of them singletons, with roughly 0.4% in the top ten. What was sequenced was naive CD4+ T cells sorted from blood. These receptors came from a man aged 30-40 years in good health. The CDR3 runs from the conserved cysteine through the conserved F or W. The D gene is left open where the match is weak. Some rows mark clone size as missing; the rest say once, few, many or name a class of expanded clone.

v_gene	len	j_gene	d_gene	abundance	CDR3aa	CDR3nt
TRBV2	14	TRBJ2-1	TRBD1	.	CASRDATGADEQFF	TGTGCCAGCAGAGACGCTACAGGGGCGGATGAGCAGTTCTTC
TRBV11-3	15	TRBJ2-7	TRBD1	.	CASSPKATGWYEQYF	TGTGCCAGCAGCCCCAAGGCGACAGGGTGGTACGAGCAGTACTTC
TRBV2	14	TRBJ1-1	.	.	CASSQQGMNTEAFF	TGTGCCAGCAGCCAACAGGGAATGAACACTGAAGCTTTCTTT
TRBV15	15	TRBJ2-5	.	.	CATSKPLGDLGTQYF	TGTGCCACCAGCAAACCCCTGGGCGATCTAGGGACCCAGTACTTC
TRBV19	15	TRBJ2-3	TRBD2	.	CASSPGRPSTDTQYF	TGTGCCAGTAGTCCCGGGAGGCCTAGCACAGATACGCAGTATTTT
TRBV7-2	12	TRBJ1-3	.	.	CASSFPGNTIYF	TGTGCCAGCAGCTTTCCTGGAAACACCATATATTTT
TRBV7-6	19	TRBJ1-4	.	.	CASSPTVGGATATNEKLFF	TGTGCCAGCAGCCCCACGGTAGGTGGGGCGACCGCAACTAATGAAAAACTGTTTTTT
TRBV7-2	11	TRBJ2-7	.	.	CASSRSYEQYF	TGTGCCAGCAGCCGAAGCTACGAGCAGTACTTC
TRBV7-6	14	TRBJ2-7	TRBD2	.	CASSQVAGGYEQYF	TGTGCCAGCAGCCAAGTAGCGGGAGGTTACGAGCAGTACTTC
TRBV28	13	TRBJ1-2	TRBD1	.	CASTDLDRAPDTF	TGTGCCAGCACCGATTTGGACAGGGCCCCAGACACCTTC
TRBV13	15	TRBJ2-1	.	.	CASSASGLPHNEQFF	TGTGCCAGCAGCGCATCGGGTCTACCGCACAATGAGCAGTTCTTC
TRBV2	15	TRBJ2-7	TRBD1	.	CASSVDRAVSYEQYF	TGTGCCAGCAGTGTAGACAGGGCGGTCTCCTACGAGCAGTACTTC
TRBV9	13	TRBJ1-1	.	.	CASSVIDRLEAFF	TGTGCCAGCAGCGTAATCGACAGGCTTGAAGCTTTCTTT
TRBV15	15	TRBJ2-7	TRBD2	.	CATSRGGGSTYEQYF	TGTGCCACCAGCAGAGGAGGCGGGAGCACCTACGAGCAGTACTTC
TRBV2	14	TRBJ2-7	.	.	CASSTSPSPSEQYF	TGTGCCAGCAGTACTAGCCCTAGTCCTAGCGAGCAGTACTTC
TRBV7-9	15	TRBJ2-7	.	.	CASSLSEGFSYEQYF	TGTGCCAGCAGCTTGAGCGAGGGGTTCTCCTACGAGCAGTACTTC
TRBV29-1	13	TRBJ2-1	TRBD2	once	CSVGGASYNEQFF	TGCAGCGTCGGGGGGGCCTCCTACAATGAGCAGTTCTTC
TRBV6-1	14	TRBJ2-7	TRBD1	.	CASTYGQGAYEQYF	TGTGCCAGCACCTACGGACAGGGGGCCTACGAGCAGTACTTC
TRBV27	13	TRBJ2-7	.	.	CASSGVGLYEQYF	TGTGCCAGCAGTGGGGTGGGGCTCTACGAGCAGTACTTC
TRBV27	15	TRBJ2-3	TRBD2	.	CASTLSGRAGDTQYF	TGTGCCAGCACCCTTAGCGGGAGGGCCGGAGATACGCAGTATTTT
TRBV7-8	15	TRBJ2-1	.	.	CASSLARLSYNEQFF	TGTGCCAGCAGCTTAGCGAGACTTTCCTACAATGAGCAGTTCTTC
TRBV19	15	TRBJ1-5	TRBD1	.	CASSIGDRVSQPQHF	TGTGCCAGTAGTATAGGGGACAGGGTGAGTCAGCCCCAGCATTTT
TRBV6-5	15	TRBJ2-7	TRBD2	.	CASSLAGPPTYEQYF	TGTGCCAGCAGTCTAGCGGGACCACCTACCTACGAGCAGTACTTC
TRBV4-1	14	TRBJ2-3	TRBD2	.	CASSQQRDTDTQYF	TGCGCCAGCAGCCAACAGCGGGACACAGATACGCAGTATTTT
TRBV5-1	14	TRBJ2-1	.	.	CASSLVGDVDEQFF	TGCGCCAGCAGCTTGGTGGGGGACGTCGATGAGCAGTTCTTC
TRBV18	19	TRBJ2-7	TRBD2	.	CASSPLARLAGSNSYEQYF	TGTGCCAGCTCACCTCTGGCACGACTAGCGGGATCAAACTCCTACGAGCAGTACTTC
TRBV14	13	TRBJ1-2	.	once	CASSQLRYYGYTF	TGTGCCAGCAGCCAGTTACGGTACTATGGCTACACCTTC
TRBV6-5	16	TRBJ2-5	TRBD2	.	CASSYQAGGPQETQYF	TGTGCCAGCAGTTACCAGGCGGGAGGCCCCCAAGAGACCCAGTACTTC
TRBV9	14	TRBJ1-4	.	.	CASSAAGGYEKLFF	TGTGCCAGCAGCGCCGCTGGAGGGTATGAAAAACTGTTTTTT
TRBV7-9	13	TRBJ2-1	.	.	CAPEEQENAEQFF	TGTGCCCCCGAGGAGCAGGAGAACGCTGAGCAGTTCTTC
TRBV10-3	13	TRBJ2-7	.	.	CAISESVTYEQYF	TGTGCCATCAGTGAGTCGGTAACCTACGAGCAGTACTTC
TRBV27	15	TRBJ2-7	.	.	CASSLFSALSYEQYF	TGTGCCAGCAGTTTATTCAGCGCCCTCTCCTACGAGCAGTACTTC
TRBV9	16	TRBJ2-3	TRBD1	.	CASSVLGQPSTDTQYF	TGTGCCAGCAGCGTATTGGGACAGCCTAGCACAGATACGCAGTATTTT
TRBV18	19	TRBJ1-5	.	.	CASSPEGRINQGFRLPQHF	TGTGCCAGCTCACCAGAGGGACGGATTAATCAAGGGTTTCGATTACCCCAGCATTTT
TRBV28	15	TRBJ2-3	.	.	CASSTPFIAADTQYF	TGTGCCAGCAGTACCCCGTTCATAGCGGCAGATACGCAGTATTTT
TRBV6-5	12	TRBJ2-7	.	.	CASSMWGYEQYF	TGTGCCAGCAGTATGTGGGGCTACGAGCAGTACTTC
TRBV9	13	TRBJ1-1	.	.	CASSSRGGPEAFF	TGTGCCAGCAGCTCCCGGGGGGGGCCGGAAGCTTTCTTT
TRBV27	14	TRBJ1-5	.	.	CASSFRATNQPQHF	TGTGCCAGCAGTTTCCGGGCCACCAATCAGCCCCAGCATTTT
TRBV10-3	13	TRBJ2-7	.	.	CAISGSEDYEQYF	TGTGCCATCAGTGGGTCTGAAGACTACGAGCAGTACTTC
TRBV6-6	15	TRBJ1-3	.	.	CASSLNRASGNTIYF	TGTGCCAGCAGCCTCAACAGGGCCTCTGGAAACACCATATATTTT
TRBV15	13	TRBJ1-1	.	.	CATSRLRDTEAFF	TGTGCCACCAGCAGACTCCGGGACACGGAAGCTTTCTTT